Listed here are 15 T cell receptor beta chains from one sample, sequenced in a study of T cell responses to AZD1222 COVID-19 vaccine. The protocol was immunoSEQ multiplex PCR, while the TCRdb copy is restricted to in-frame clones and leaves out a portion. In the table there are 95,000 to 150,000 clones, around 92% of which are singletons. Here the sequenced sample was peripheral blood, taken on day 0 of AZD1222 vaccination. These TCRs come from an adult in good health.

The chain's CDR3 is CASSPQNSYEQYF. For the CDR3, the DNA is TGTGCCAGCAGCCCGCAGAACTCCTACGAGCAGTACTTC. This chain links TRBV5-8 with TRBJ2-7; no clear D. This CDR3 region has 13 residues. Germline CDR1 and CDR2: SGHTS and YDEGEE. Trimming stripped 4 bases from V and 0 bases from J, with 8 bases between.

This chain uses TRBV10-3 with TRBJ2-1; D perhaps matches TRBD2 (6 bases). With 4 bases removed from V and 3 bases from J, the gap between germline ends came to 10 bases. CDR1 is ENHRY, CDR2 SYGVKD, per germline. The CDR3 has 14 residues. DNA of the CDR3: TGTGCCATCAGTGGGGAGGACTTCTACAATGAGCAGTTCTTC. As protein: CAISGEDFYNEQFF.

The chain is built from TRBV13 and TRBJ1-3, with unresolved D. Trimming pared 3 bases from V and 10 bases from J, leaving 10 bases between. Germline assignment: CDR1 PRHDT and CDR2 FYEKMQ (reference sequence). This CDR3 contains 12 residues. The CDR3 protein is CASSLGGITIYF. Written as DNA, the CDR3 is TGTGCCAGCAGCTTGGGCGGTATAACCATATATTTT.

This sequence joins TRBV5-4 and TRBJ1-5, with D perhaps matching TRBD1 (5 bases). The CDR3 is 16 amino acids. CDR1 is SGHNT and CDR2 is YYREEE in the germline V gene (reference sequence). V lost 4 bases and J lost 0, with 14 bases in between. The CDR3 DNA reads as TGTGCCAGCAGCAGGGACGGGACGGATAGCAATCAGCCCCAGCATTTT. Protein sequence: CASSRDGTDSNQPQHF.

CDR3 region: CASSYPGGGYTF. The DNA for the CDR3 is TGTGCCAGCAGTTACCCGGGTGGAGGCTACACCTTC. The chain carries TRBV6-2 or TRBV6-3 and TRBJ1-2; D not certain. Trimming pared 2 bases from V and 8 bases from J, leaving 9 bases between. The CDR3 is made up of 12 amino acids. Looked up from germline, CDR1 is MNHEY and CDR2 is SVGEGT.

The chain employs TRBV11-2 and TRBJ2-7; no clear D. This CDR3 contains 15 residues. Trimming took 0 bases from V and 3 from J, leaving 12 bases between them. Germline CDR1 and CDR2: SGHAT and FQNNGV. CDR3 in amino acids: CASSLEPGQFYEQYF. In nucleotides, the CDR3 is TGTGCCAGCAGCTTAGAGCCGGGCCAATTCTACGAGCAGTACTTC.

This clone was found once. V and J are TRBV7-6 and TRBJ1-6, with D perhaps matching TRBD1 (5 bases). The germline V gene encodes CDR1 SGHVS and CDR2 FNYEAQ. The CDR3 length is 16 residues. Deletions cut 1 base from V and 10 bases from J, with 17 bases between. CDR3: CASSLEGRAGNSPLHF. In nucleotides, the CDR3 is TGTGCCAGCAGCTTAGAGGGCAGGGCGGGTAACTCACCCCTCCACTTT.

This chain joins TRBV6-5 and TRBJ2-7; no reliable D call. The CDR3 contains 12 residues. The V gene lost 4 bases and the J gene lost 9 bases, with 13 bases spanning the gap. Germline V gene data show CDR1 as MNHEY and CDR2 as SVGAGI. CDR3 DNA sequence: TGTGCCAGCAGTTTTAGACTGGGCGGGCAGTACTTC. Translating it yields CASSFRLGGQYF.

The table lists this clone with a few counts. V is TRBV27 and J is TRBJ1-3; D unclear. There are 13 residues in the CDR3. With 5 bases removed from V and 0 bases from J, the gap between germline ends came to 5 bases. Germline CDR1 and CDR2: MNHEY and SMNVEV (reference sequence). The CDR3 sequence: CASSAPSGNTIYF. DNA of the CDR3: TGTGCCAGCAGTGCCCCCTCTGGAAACACCATATATTTT.

The genes are TRBV2 and TRBJ2-7, with 7 nucleotides matching TRBD1. Germline V gene lookup returns CDR1 SNHLY and CDR2 FYNNEI. The CDR3 loop spans 14 amino acids. V gave up 6 bases and J gave up 3 bases; unmatched junction bases: 8. CDR3 loop: CASRDRDRGYEQYF. Written as DNA, the CDR3 is TGTGCCAGCAGGGATAGGGACAGAGGCTACGAGCAGTACTTC.

The chain carries TRBV13 and TRBJ1-1; D call uncertain. CDR1 PRHDT and CDR2 FYEKMQ come from the germline V gene (reference sequence). CDR3 size: 14 residues. Trimming removed 6 bases from V and 0 bases from J, with 11 bases in between. The CDR3: CASSPNLLNTEAFF. The DNA for the CDR3 is TGTGCCAGCAGTCCTAACCTCTTGAACACTGAAGCTTTCTTT.

The V and J genes are TRBV28 and TRBJ1-3; 7 nucleotides line up with TRBD1. J was trimmed by 6 bases and V by 3 bases; bases with no gene match: 5. The CDR3 has 14 amino acids. From germline, CDR1 is MDHEN and CDR2 SYDVKM. CDR3 in amino acids: CASSLQGGKNTIYF. The DNA for the CDR3 is TGTGCCAGCAGTTTGCAGGGGGGAAAAAACACCATATATTTT.

The J gene is TRBJ2-1, the V gene TRBV13; D remains ambiguous. Trimming cost V 0 bases and J 5 bases, with 5 bases left between them. This CDR3 is built from 13 residues. CDR1 and CDR2 (germline): PRHDT, FYEKMQ (reference sequence). The CDR3 region has the DNA TGTGCCAGCAGCTTAGGCTGGAACAATGAGCAGTTCTTC. Its protein product is CASSLGWNNEQFF.

This rearrangement joins TRBV13 to TRBJ2-4; 7 nucleotides agree with TRBD1. This CDR3 has 16 amino acids. CDR1 is PRHDT and CDR2 is FYEKMQ in the germline V gene (reference sequence). Trimming took 4 bases from V and 2 from J; bases not matched to a gene: 8. The CDR3 region is CASSSTGVTSKNIQYF. The CDR3 DNA follows: TGTGCCAGCAGCTCCACAGGGGTGACGTCCAAAAACATTCAGTACTTC.

The chain uses TRBV28 and TRBJ2-7; 11 positions match TRBD2. The V gene end was trimmed by 6 bases and the J gene end by 5 bases; junction bases not matched to a gene: 6. The CDR3 covers 14 residues. Germline CDR1 is MDHEN and CDR2 is SYDVKM. In nucleotides, the CDR3 is TGTGCCAGCAGCCCGACTAGCGGGATCAACGAGCAGTACTTC. Its protein is CASSPTSGINEQYF.